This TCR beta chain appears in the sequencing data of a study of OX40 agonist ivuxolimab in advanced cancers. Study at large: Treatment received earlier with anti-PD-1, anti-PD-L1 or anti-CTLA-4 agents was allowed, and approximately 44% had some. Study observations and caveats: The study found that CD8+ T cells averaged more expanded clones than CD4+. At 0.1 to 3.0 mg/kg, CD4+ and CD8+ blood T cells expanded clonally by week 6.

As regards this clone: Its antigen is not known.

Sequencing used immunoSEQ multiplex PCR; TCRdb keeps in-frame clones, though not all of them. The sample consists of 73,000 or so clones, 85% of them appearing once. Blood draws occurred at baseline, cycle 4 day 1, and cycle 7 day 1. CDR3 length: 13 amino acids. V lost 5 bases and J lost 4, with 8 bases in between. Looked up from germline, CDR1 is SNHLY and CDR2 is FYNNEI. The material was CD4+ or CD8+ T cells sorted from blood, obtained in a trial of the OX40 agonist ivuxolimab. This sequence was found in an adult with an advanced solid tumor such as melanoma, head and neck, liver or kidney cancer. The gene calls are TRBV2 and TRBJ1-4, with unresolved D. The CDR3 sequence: CASSFTSNEKLFF. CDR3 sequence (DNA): TGTGCCAGCAGTTTTACAAGTAATGAAAAACTGTTTTTT.